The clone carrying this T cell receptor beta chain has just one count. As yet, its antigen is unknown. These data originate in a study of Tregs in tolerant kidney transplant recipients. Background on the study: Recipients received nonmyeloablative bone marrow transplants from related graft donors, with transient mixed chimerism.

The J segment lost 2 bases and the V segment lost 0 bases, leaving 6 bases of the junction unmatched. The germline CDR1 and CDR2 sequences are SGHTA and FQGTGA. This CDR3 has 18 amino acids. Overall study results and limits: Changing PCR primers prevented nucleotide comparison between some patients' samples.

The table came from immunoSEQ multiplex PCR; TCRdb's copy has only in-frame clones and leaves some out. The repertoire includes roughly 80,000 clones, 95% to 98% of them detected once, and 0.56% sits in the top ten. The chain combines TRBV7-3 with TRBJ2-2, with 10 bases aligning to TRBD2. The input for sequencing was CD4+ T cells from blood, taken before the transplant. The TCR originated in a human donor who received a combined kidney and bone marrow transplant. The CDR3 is CASSLTWLAGANTGELFF. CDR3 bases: TGTGCCAGCAGCTTAACGTGGCTAGCGGGGGCCAACACCGGGGAGCTGTTTTTT.